Sequencing of this TCR beta chain was carried out in a study of radiation and T cells in renal cell carcinoma. The V end was cut by 1 base, the J end by 0 bases, with 14 bases between. This CDR3 comprises 17 residues. Germline lookup yields CDR1 SGHKS and CDR2 YYEKEE (reference sequence). TCRdb's table, derived via immunoSEQ multiplex PCR, lists solely in-frame clones and lacks some. The repertoire holds approximately 61,000 clones, with roughly four fifths as singletons. Stated time point: blood 2 weeks post-SBRT. Documented treatment: 15 Gy SBRT to primary tumor, nephrectomy 4 weeks later. The source is a man between 60 and 75 years old with renal cell carcinoma. The source was blood, collected from a patient whose treatment included radiotherapy and nephrectomy. The chain employs TRBV5-5 and TRBJ2-1, with D hard to call. CDR3 sequence: CASSLPVTLLSYNEQFF. The CDR3 nucleotides read TGTGCCAGCAGCTTGCCCGTGACACTTCTCTCCTACAATGAGCAGTTCTTC. Full variable domain (missing parts from reference TRBV5-5 and TRBJ2-1): DAGVTQSPTHLIKTRGQQVTLRCSPISGHKSVSWYQQVLGQGPQFIFQYYEKEERGRGNFPDRFSARQFPNYSSELNVNALLLGDSALYLCASSLPVTLLSYNEQFFGPGTRLTVL.